This TCR beta chain was profiled in a study of T-cell reconstitution after alpha-beta-depleted transplantation in children. Germline V gene data show CDR1 as ENHRY and CDR2 as SYGVKD. CDR3 length: 11 residues. Trimming shortened V by 4 bases and J by 7 bases, and 7 bases separated the two germline ends. This clonotype was counted at least ten times. Its antigen remains unidentified. Construction of the TCRbeta library involved unique molecular identifiers. TCRdb called the PCR reads again in MiXCR, with one record for every CDR3 protein. The repertoire has about 32,000 distinct CDR3 sequences, about 6.7% of them found once; the top ten carry around 25%. Findings and limits, study-wide: Several hundred graft clones that had expanded were reportedly the source of alpha-beta T cells about two months after transplant.

The V gene is TRBV10-3, the J gene TRBJ1-1; D not resolved. This sequence was found in a child under two years old who had a stem cell transplant for acute myeloid leukemia, so the T cells may come from the graft donor. The sequences come from peripheral blood, collected 60 days after TCRalphabeta/CD19-depleted stem cell transplant. The CDR3 DNA is TGTGCCATCAGTGGAGGGTATGAAGCTTTCTTT. It codes for CAISGGYEAFF.